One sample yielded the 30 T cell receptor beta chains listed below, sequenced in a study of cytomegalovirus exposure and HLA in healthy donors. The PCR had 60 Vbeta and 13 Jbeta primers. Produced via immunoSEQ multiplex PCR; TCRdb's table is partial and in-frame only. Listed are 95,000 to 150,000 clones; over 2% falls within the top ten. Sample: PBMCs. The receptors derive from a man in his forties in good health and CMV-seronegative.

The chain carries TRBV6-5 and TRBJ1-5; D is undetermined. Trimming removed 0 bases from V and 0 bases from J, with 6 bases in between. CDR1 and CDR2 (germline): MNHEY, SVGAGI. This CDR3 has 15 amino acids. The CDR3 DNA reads TGTGCCAGCAGTTACTCGAGGGATAGCAATCAGCCCCAGCATTTT. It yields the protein CASSYSRDSNQPQHF.

The CDR3 here is CASSLGGGSRSTDTQYF. DNA of the CDR3: TGTGCCAGCAGCTTAGGAGGCGGGAGTAGAAGCACAGATACGCAGTATTTT. The chain uses TRBV13 and TRBJ2-3, with 7 nucleotides matching TRBD2. Trimming cost V 0 bases and J 0 bases; bases outside gene matches: 6. CDR3 size: 17 residues. The V gene's germline CDR1 is PRHDT and CDR2 FYEKMQ (reference sequence).

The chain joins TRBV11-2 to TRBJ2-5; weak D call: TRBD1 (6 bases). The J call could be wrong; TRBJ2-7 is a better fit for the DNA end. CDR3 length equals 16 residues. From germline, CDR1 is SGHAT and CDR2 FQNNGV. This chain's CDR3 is CASSFLQGISSYEQYF. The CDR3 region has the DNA TGTGCCAGCAGCTTCTTACAGGGAATAAGCTCCTACGAGCAGTACTTC.

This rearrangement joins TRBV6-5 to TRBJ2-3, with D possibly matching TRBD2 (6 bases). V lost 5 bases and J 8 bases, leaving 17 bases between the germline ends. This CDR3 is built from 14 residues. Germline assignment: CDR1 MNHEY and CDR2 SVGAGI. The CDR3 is CASSTPGDLSTQYF. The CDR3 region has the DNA TGTGCCAGCAGTACCCCGGGGGATCTAAGTACGCAGTATTTT.

The CDR3 sequence: CASSETSGSSNEQFF. In nucleotides, the CDR3 is TGTGCCAGTAGTGAGACTAGCGGGAGTAGTAATGAGCAGTTCTTC. This chain links TRBV19 with TRBJ2-1; 12 bases are shared with TRBD2. From germline, CDR1 is LNHDA and CDR2 SQIVND (reference sequence). The CDR3 is 15 amino acids. J gave up 7 bases and V 5 bases, and 6 bases lay outside the gene matches.

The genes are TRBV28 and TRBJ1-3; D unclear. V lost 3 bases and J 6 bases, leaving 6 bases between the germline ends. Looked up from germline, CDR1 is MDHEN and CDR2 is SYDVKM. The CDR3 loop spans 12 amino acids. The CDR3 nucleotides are TGTGCCAGCAGTTTCTCCTCAAACACCATATATTTT. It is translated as CASSFSSNTIYF.

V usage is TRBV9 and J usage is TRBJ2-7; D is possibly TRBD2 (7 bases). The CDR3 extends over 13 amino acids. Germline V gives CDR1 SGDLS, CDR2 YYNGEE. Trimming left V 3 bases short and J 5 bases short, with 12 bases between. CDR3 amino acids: CASSARGGNEQYF. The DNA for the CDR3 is TGTGCCAGCAGCGCAAGGGGGGGTAACGAGCAGTACTTC.

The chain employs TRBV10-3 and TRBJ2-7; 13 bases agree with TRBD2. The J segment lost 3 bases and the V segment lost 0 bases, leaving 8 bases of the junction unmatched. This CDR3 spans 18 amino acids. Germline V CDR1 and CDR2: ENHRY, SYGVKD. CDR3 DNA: TGTGCCATCAGTGAGTCTTTAGGGACTAGCGGGACGTTCTACGAGCAGTACTTC. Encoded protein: CAISESLGTSGTFYEQYF.

Written as DNA, the CDR3 is TGTGCCATGTCGACAGTTAGCAATCAGCCCCAGCATTTT. Amino acid sequence: CAMSTVSNQPQHF. The rearrangement joins TRBV10-3 to TRBJ1-5, with a possible D match to TRBD1 (5 bases). The ends were cut back, 9 bases at V and 0 bases at J, with 9 bases in the middle. The CDR3 extends over 13 amino acids. The germline V gene encodes CDR1 ENHRY and CDR2 SYGVKD.

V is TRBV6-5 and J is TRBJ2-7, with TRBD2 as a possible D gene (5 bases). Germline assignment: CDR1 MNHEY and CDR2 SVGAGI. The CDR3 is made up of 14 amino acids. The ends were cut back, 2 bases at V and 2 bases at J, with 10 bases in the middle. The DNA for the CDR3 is TGTGCCAGCAGTTACGCGGGCGGGCCCTACGAGCAGTACTTC. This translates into CASSYAGGPYEQYF.

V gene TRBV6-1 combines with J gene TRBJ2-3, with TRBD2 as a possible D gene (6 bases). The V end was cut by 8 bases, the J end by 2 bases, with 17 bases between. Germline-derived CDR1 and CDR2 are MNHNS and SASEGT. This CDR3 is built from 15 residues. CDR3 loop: CASPSPGLLTDTQYF. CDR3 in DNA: TGTGCCAGCCCAAGCCCGGGACTCCTCACAGATACGCAGTATTTT.

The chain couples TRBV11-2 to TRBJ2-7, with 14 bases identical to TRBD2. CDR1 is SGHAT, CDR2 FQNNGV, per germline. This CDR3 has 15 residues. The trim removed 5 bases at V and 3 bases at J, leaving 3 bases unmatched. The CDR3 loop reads CASSKTSGRDYEQYF. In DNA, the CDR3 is TGTGCCAGCAGCAAGACTAGCGGGAGGGACTACGAGCAGTACTTC. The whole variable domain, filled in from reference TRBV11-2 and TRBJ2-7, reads EAGVAQSPRYKIIEKRQSVAFWCNPISGHATLYWYQQILGQGPKLLIQFQNNGVVDDSQLPKDRFSAERLKGVDSTLKIQPAKLEDSAVYLCASSKTSGRDYEQYFGPGTRLTVT.

CDR3 sequence reads: CASSQSVQGCGNTIYF. Here the CDR3 DNA reads TGCGCCAGCAGTCAATCGGTGCAGGGTTGTGGAAACACCATATATTTT. The chain couples TRBV23-1 to TRBJ1-3; possibly TRBD1 for D (5 bases). TRBV23-1 falls under the ORF class, with uncertain function. The CDR3 loop spans 16 amino acids. With 0 bases removed from V and 3 bases from J, the gap between germline ends came to 12 bases.

CDR3 in amino acids: CASRLTTGLAFSYEQYF. The CDR3 coding sequence is TGTGCCAGCAGGTTAACCACGGGACTAGCGTTCTCCTACGAGCAGTACTTC. V gene TRBV5-6 combines with J gene TRBJ2-7, with 10 positions matching TRBD2. The CDR3 sequence is 17 residues long. Germline CDR1 SGHDT, CDR2 YYEEEE. With V trimmed by 5 bases and J by 0 bases, 11 bases remained unmatched.

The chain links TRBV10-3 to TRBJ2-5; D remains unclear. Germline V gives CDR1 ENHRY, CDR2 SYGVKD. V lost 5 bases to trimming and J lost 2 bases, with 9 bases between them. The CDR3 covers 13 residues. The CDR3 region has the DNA TGTGCCATCAGTCTTCAGGTACAAGAGACCCAGTACTTC. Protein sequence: CAISLQVQETQYF.

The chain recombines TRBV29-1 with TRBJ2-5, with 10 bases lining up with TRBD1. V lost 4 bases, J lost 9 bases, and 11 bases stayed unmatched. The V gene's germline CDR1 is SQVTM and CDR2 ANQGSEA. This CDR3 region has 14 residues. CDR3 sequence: CSVGQGAGSRAQYF. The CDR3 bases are TGCAGCGTTGGACAGGGGGCTGGTAGTCGGGCCCAGTACTTC.

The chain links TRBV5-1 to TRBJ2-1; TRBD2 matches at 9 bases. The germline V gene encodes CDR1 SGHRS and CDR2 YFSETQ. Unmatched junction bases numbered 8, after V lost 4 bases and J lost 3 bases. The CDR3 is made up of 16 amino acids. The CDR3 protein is CASSPDSGSVYNEQFF. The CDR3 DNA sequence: TGCGCCAGCAGCCCAGATAGCGGGAGCGTCTACAATGAGCAGTTCTTC.

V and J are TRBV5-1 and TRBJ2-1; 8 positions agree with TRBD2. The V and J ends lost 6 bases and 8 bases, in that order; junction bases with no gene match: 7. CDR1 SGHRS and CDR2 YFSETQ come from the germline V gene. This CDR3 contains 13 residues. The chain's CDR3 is CASKPAGAHEQFF. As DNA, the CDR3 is TGCGCCAGCAAGCCAGCGGGAGCCCATGAGCAGTTCTTC.

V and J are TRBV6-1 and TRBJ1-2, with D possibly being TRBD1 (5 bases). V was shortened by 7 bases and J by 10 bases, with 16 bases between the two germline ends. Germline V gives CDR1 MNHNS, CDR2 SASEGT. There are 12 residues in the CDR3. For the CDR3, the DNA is TGTGCCAGCACACATGTGGGGGGATACTACACCTTC. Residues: CASTHVGGYYTF.

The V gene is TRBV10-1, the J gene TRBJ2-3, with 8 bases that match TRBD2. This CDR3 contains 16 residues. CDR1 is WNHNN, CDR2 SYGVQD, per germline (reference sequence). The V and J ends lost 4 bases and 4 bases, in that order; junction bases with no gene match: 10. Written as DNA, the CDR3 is TGCGCCAGCAGTGGACTAAGCGGGAGATTTGCAGATACGCAGTATTTT. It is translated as CASSGLSGRFADTQYF.

The CDR3 loop is CAISGGTSGRGEQFF. The CDR3 nucleotides read TGTGCCATCAGTGGGGGGACTAGCGGGAGGGGTGAGCAGTTCTTC. The chain recombines TRBV10-3 with TRBJ2-1; 16 bases fit TRBD2. V shed 4 bases, J shed 9 bases, and the junction held 3 bases outside the gene matches. The CDR3 spans 15 residues. Per germline, CDR1 ENHRY and CDR2 SYGVKD.

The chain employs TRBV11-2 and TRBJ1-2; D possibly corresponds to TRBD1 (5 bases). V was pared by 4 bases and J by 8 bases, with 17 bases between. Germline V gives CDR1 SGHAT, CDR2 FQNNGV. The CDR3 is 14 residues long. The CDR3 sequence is CASSSSGPRGGYTF. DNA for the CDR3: TGTGCCAGCAGCTCATCCGGGCCCCGGGGGGGCTACACCTTC.

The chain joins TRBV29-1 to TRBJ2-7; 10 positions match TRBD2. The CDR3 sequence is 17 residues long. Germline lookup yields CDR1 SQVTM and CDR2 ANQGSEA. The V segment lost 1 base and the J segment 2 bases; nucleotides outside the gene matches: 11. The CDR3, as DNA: TGCAGCGTTGAAGGCAACCCTCCGGGACTAGCGACCTACGAGCAGTACTTC. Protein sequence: CSVEGNPPGLATYEQYF.

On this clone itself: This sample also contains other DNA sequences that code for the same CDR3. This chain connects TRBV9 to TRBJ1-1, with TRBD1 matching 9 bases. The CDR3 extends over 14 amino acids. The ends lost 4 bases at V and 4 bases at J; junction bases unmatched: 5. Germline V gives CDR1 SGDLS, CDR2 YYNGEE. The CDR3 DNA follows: TGTGCCAGCAGCATACAGGGGGCAAGCACTGAAGCTTTCTTT. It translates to CASSIQGASTEAFF.

The CDR3 spells CAIRGGLAANEKLFF. The CDR3 bases are TGTGCCATCAGGGGGGGTCTGGCGGCTAATGAAAAACTGTTTTTT. The chain couples TRBV10-3 to TRBJ1-4, with a tentative D call TRBD1 (5 bases). The CDR3 runs 15 residues. V was trimmed by 6 bases and J by 3 bases, leaving 14 bases between them. Germline assignment: CDR1 ENHRY and CDR2 SYGVKD.

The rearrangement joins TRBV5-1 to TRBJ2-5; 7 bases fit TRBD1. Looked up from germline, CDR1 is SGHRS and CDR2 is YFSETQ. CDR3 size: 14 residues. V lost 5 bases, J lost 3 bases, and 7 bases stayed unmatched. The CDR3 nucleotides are TGCGCCAGCAGAGAGGGGGCAGTGGAAGAGACCCAGTACTTC. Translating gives CASREGAVEETQYF.

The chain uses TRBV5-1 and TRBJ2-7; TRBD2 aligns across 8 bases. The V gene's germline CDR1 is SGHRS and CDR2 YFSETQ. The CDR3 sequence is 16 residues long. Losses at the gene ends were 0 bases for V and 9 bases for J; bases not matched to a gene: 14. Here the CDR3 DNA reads TGCGCCAGCAGCTTGGTATTTTCGGGACTAGTAACGTGGCAGTACTTC. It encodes CASSLVFSGLVTWQYF.

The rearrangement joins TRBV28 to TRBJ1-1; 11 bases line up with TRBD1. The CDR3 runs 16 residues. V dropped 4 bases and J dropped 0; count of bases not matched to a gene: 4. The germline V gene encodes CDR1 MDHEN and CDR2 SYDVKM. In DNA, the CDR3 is TGTGCCAGCAGTTCAAGGACAGGGGGCATGAACACTGAAGCTTTCTTT. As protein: CASSSRTGGMNTEAFF.

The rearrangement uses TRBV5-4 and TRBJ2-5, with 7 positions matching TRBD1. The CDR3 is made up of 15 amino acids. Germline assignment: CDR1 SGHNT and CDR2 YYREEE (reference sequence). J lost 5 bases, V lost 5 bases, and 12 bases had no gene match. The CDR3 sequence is CASSSQTGTGETQYF. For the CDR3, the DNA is TGTGCCAGCAGTTCCCAGACAGGGACGGGGGAGACCCAGTACTTC.

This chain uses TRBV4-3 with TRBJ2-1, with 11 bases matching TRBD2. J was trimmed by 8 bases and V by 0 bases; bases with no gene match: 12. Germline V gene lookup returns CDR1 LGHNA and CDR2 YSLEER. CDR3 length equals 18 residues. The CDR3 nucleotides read TGCGCCAGCAGCCAAGATAGGGTACTAGCGGGAGTAAGGGATGAGCAGTTCTTC. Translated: CASSQDRVLAGVRDEQFF.